This is a list of T cell receptor beta chains from one sample in a study of blood T cell repertoires in COVID-19. Assay: immunoSEQ multiplex PCR; the TCRdb copy retains only in-frame clones and omits some. The sample lists over 200,000 clones; 65% to 85% were seen once. Sequencing was performed on peripheral blood. All receptors come from a woman aged 80 or older with acute or convalescent COVID-19. Each CDR3 is given with its conserved first and last residue. The D gene is left open where the match is weak. Clone size appears in some rows only: once, few, many, or a class for an expanded clone.

>TRBV19|.|TRBJ2-5|.
TGTGCCAGTAGTATCACTTTCCGTCAGACCCAGTACTTC
CASSITFRQTQYF
>TRBV5-4|TRBD2|TRBJ2-1|.
TGTGCCAGCAGCCTGACTAGCGGGTCCTTCAATGAGCAGTTCTTC
CASSLTSGSFNEQFF
>TRBV24-1|.|TRBJ1-5|.
TGTGCCACCAGTGATCGGACAGTTCGCCAGCCCCAGCATTTT
CATSDRTVRQPQHF
>TRBV25-1|.|TRBJ2-7|.
TGTGCCAGCAGTGAAACAGGGACGGGGTCCTACGAGCAGTACTTC
CASSETGTGSYEQYF
>TRBV27|.|TRBJ2-3|.
TGTGCCAGCAGTTCGAAACCCCTTACTAGCCCCACAGATACGCAGTATTTT
CASSSKPLTSPTDTQYF
>TRBV5-1|.|TRBJ1-6|few
TGCGCCAGCAGCTCCACCGGCCAAGGGGCTTCACCCCTCCACTTT
CASSSTGQGASPLHF
>TRBV7-2|TRBD2|TRBJ2-2|few
TGTGCCAGCAGCTCCCTAACGTCTAGCGGAGGGTATACCGGGGAGCTGTTTTTT
CASSSLTSSGGYTGELFF
>TRBV5-1|TRBD2|TRBJ2-7|.
TGCGCCAGCAGCTTGGAAGGCGGGAGGGAGCAGTACTTC
CASSLEGGREQYF
>TRBV9|TRBD2|TRBJ2-2|.
TGTGCCAGCAGCCGGGGGACTAGCGGAACCGGGGAGCTGTTTTTT
CASSRGTSGTGELFF
>TRBV10-1|TRBD2|TRBJ2-1|few
TGCGCCAGCAGTGAATCGGGACTAGCGGGAGCGGGCTACAATGAGCAGTTCTTC
CASSESGLAGAGYNEQFF
>TRBV5-1|TRBD1|TRBJ1-1|.
TGCGCCAGCAGCTGGGACAGGGACCTGAACACTGAAGCTTTCTTT
CASSWDRDLNTEAFF
>TRBV25-1|TRBD2|TRBJ2-5|.
TGTGCCAGCAGTGACCTTACTTCTAGCGGCCAAGAGACCCAGTACTTC
CASSDLTSSGQETQYF
>TRBV7-9|.|TRBJ1-5|.
TGTGCCAGCAGCTTAGGGATGGGAGGGGAGTTGAATCAGCCCCAGCATTTT
CASSLGMGGELNQPQHF
>TRBV12-5|.|TRBJ1-1|.
TGTGCTAGTGGTTCGAACTGGGGGGGGAACACTGAAGCTTTCTTT
CASGSNWGGNTEAFF
>TRBV5-1|TRBD2|TRBJ2-5|.
TGCGCCAGCAGCTTGGGAGCGGGGGGCGACCGCGAGACCCAGTACTTC
CASSLGAGGDRETQYF
>TRBV5-1|TRBD1|TRBJ1-1|.
TGCGCCAGCAGCTTGGGACAGGGGTTCACTGAAGCTTTCTTT
CASSLGQGFTEAFF
>TRBV7-8|.|TRBJ1-4|.
TGTGCCAGCAGCTTCCTAAACAGTAATAGGGGCGAAAAACTGTTTTTT
CASSFLNSNRGEKLFF
>TRBV5-4|.|TRBJ2-7|few
TGTGCCAGCAGCTCGACAGTGACCTCCTACGAGCAGTACTTC
CASSSTVTSYEQYF
>TRBV5-1|TRBD2|TRBJ2-3|.
TGCGCCAGCAGCTTGGAGTTGGCGGGGGGCGGGGATACGCAGTATTTT
CASSLELAGGGDTQYF
>TRBV19|.|TRBJ1-1|once
TGTGCCAGTAGTACATTGAACACTGAAGCTTTCTTT
CASSTLNTEAFF
>TRBV29-1|.|TRBJ2-7|.
TGCAGCGTTGTTTGGGCCTGGACTGGCGAGCAGTACTTC
CSVVWAWTGEQYF
>TRBV3-1/TRBV3-2|.|TRBJ1-1|.
TGTGCCAGCAGCCAAGGAGGACTCCGAGCTTTCTTT
CASSQGGLRAFF
>TRBV3-1/TRBV3-2|.|TRBJ2-3|.
TGTGCCAGCAGCCCCAGGTTCGGAGATACGCAGTATTTT
CASSPRFGDTQYF
>TRBV7-2|TRBD2|TRBJ2-3|.
TGTGCCAGCAAACCCGCTGGCGGGAGGGGAGATACGCAGTATTTT
CASKPAGGRGDTQYF
>TRBV20-1|TRBD2|TRBJ2-5|.
TGCAGTGCTAGTGCTAGCGGGGGTGGGGAGACCCAGTACTTC
CSASASGGGETQYF
>TRBV6-5|TRBD1|TRBJ1-6|.
TGTGCCAGCAGTTCTAGACAGGGTGGCTCACCCCTCCACTTT
CASSSRQGGSPLHF
>TRBV2|.|TRBJ1-6|.
TGTGCCAGCAGTGAAAGGCAGGTCTATAATTCACCCCTCCACTTT
CASSERQVYNSPLHF
>TRBV4-2|TRBD2|TRBJ2-7|few
TGTGCCAGCAGCCAAGAGCTAGCGGGACGCTACTACGAGCAGTACTTC
CASSQELAGRYYEQYF
>TRBV30|.|TRBJ2-5|once
TGTGCCTGGAGTGTAGGAGGGGCGGGAGAGACCCAGTACTTC
CAWSVGGAGETQYF
>TRBV6-5|.|TRBJ1-5|.
TGTGCCAGCGCTCAGGGTATCGGCAATCAGCCCCAGCATTTT
CASAQGIGNQPQHF
>TRBV15|TRBD1|TRBJ2-2|.
TGTGCCACCAGCAGAGATTCGACAGGGGACACCGGGGAGCTGTTTTTT
CATSRDSTGDTGELFF
>TRBV4-2|TRBD1|TRBJ2-5|.
TGTGCCAGCAGCCAAGCGGACAGGGGAGGAGAGACCCAGTACTTC
CASSQADRGGETQYF
>TRBV21-1|.|TRBJ2-2|.
TGTGCCAGCAGCAAAGCGCTTCGGACAGGAAAATCCGGGGAGCTGTTTTTT
CASSKALRTGKSGELFF
>TRBV27|.|TRBJ1-2|.
TGTGCCAGCAAGGGGCCCGGGACACTCTATGGCTACACCTTC
CASKGPGTLYGYTF
>TRBV6-1|TRBD1|TRBJ1-5|.
TGTGCCAGCAGTGACAGGGGGCGAAATCAGCCCCAGCATTTT
CASSDRGRNQPQHF
>TRBV12-3/TRBV12-4|.|TRBJ2-7|.
TGTGCCAGCACGATGACGGGATCCTACGAGCAGTACTTC
CASTMTGSYEQYF
>TRBV27|.|TRBJ2-7|.
TGTGCCAGCAGTTTAGGGCAGGGTATTCCCTACGAGCAGTACTTC
CASSLGQGIPYEQYF
>TRBV19|.|TRBJ1-1|few
TGTGCCAGTACCCAGACAGTCATGAACACTGAAGCTTTCTTT
CASTQTVMNTEAFF
>TRBV5-1|.|TRBJ1-1|.
TGCGCCAGCAGCTTGGCGGTCTCACCGAACACTGAAGCTTTCTTT
CASSLAVSPNTEAFF
>TRBV2|.|TRBJ2-2|few
TGTGCCAGCAGTGAAACGGGATTTGCGCTGTTTTTT
CASSETGFALFF
>TRBV6-1|.|TRBJ2-2|.
TGTGCCAGCAGTGGCAGTCAGGGGAGAGGCACCGGGGAGCTGTTTTTT
CASSGSQGRGTGELFF